This TCR beta chain was obtained from a study of T cell repertoires in cytomegalovirus infection. Study-level background: Public signatures in TCR beta pointed to CMV infection and matching HLA type.

Study results and limitations: Within the response measured ex vivo, HLA-C-restricted CMV-specific TCR beta clonotypes were dominant. Frequencies of public TCR beta families were cumulated, and this identified carriers of CMV plus the relevant HLA.

The V segment lost 5 bases and the J segment 4 bases; nucleotides outside the gene matches: 10. The CDR3 has 15 residues. Germline V gene lookup returns CDR1 SGHVS and CDR2 FNYEAQ. A few counts support this clonotype. Its specificity is unknown. TCRdb passed the reads through MiXCR, listing each CDR3 protein once. The sample lists about half a million distinct CDR3 sequences, roughly 34% occurring once. Sequencing used cultured PBMCs, obtained from culture after CMV antigen stimulation. The chain has TRBV7-6 and TRBJ2-7, with 8 bases lining up with TRBD2. The clonotype was recovered from a human donor in good health (CMV status not recorded). Some clones in this sample may be carry-over from other donors' samples. CDR3 region: CASSQGGRPYYEQYF. CDR3 nucleotide sequence: TGTGCCAGCAGCCAGGGCGGGAGGCCCTATTACGAGCAGTACTTC.